Below are 12 T cell receptor beta chains sequenced from a single sample in a study of T cell responses to AZD1222 COVID-19 vaccine. Method: immunoSEQ multiplex PCR; TCRdb's copy keeps in-frame clones and lacks some. Altogether approximately 120,000 clones are present, roughly 88% being singletons, with the ten largest covering around 5.6%. The material sequenced was peripheral blood, taken on day 0 of AZD1222 vaccination. These receptors all stem from an adult in good health.

This chain uses TRBV7-2 with TRBJ1-5; unclear D gene. Per the germline V gene, CDR1 is SGHTA and CDR2 is FQGNSA. V shed 1 base and J shed 5 bases, with 9 bases lying between them. The CDR3 is made up of 14 amino acids. CDR3 in DNA: TGTGCCAGCAGCTTAGAGGGCCAATATCAGCCCCAGCATTTT. The encoded protein is CASSLEGQYQPQHF.

The chain has TRBV3-1 (or the pseudogene TRBV3-2) and TRBJ1-2; 8 bases map to TRBD1. The CDR3 is 15 residues long. CDR1 and CDR2 from the germline V gene are LGHDT and YNNKEL (reference sequence). V trimming: 4 bases; J trimming: 3 bases; junction bases outside the gene matches: 7. The chain's CDR3 is CASSRETGADYGYTF. The CDR3 DNA is TGTGCCAGCAGCCGCGAGACAGGGGCTGACTATGGCTACACCTTC.

V usage is TRBV30 and J usage is TRBJ1-5; 9 bases align to TRBD1. The V and J ends lost 1 base and 4 bases, in that order; junction bases with no gene match: 14. This CDR3 region has 18 residues. The germline V gene has CDR1 GTSNPN and CDR2 SVGIG (reference sequence). The DNA for the CDR3 is TGTGCCTGGAGTGCCCCCCCTAGGGGGACAGGGCAAAATCAGCCCCAGCATTTT. It is translated as CAWSAPPRGTGQNQPQHF.

The rearrangement links TRBV11-3 to TRBJ2-7; D gene uncertain. V was cut by 5 bases and J by 5 bases, with 19 bases left in between. The length of the CDR3 is 15 residues. CDR1 SGHNT and CDR2 YENEEA come from the germline V gene. The CDR3 protein is CASSRALQMAHEQYF. CDR3 nucleotide sequence: TGTGCCAGCAGCCGAGCACTCCAAATGGCCCACGAGCAGTACTTC. The whole variable domain, filled in from reference TRBV11-3 and TRBJ2-7, reads EAGVVQSPRYKIIEKKQPVAFWCNPISGHNTLYWYLQNLGQGPELLIRYENEEAVDDSQLPKDRFSAERLKGVDSTLKIQPAELGDSAVYLCASSRALQMAHEQYFGPGTRLTVT.

The chain employs TRBV11-3 and TRBJ1-2; D uncertain. V was shortened by 7 bases and J by 5 bases, with 20 bases between the two germline ends. CDR1 is SGHNT and CDR2 is YENEEA in the germline V gene. The CDR3 spans 15 residues. CDR3 residues: CASILEEGRAYGYTF. In DNA, the CDR3 is TGTGCCAGCATTTTAGAAGAGGGCCGGGCTTATGGCTACACCTTC.

The chain combines TRBV2 with TRBJ2-3; 11 nucleotides match TRBD1. CDR1 and CDR2 (germline): SNHLY, FYNNEI. V shed 7 bases and J 4 bases; nucleotides not matched to a gene: 4. The CDR3 runs 14 residues. This CDR3 is CASTKDRGPDTQYF. DNA for the CDR3: TGTGCCAGCACGAAGGACAGGGGGCCAGATACGCAGTATTTT.

A few counts support this clone. V gene TRBV18 combines with J gene TRBJ1-5; weak D call: TRBD1 (6 bases). V was clipped by 2 bases and J by 7 bases, with 18 bases between them. CDR1 and CDR2 from the germline V gene are KGHSH and LQKENI. This CDR3 region has 16 residues. The CDR3 here is CASSPTGGGGGQPQHF. The CDR3 region has the DNA TGTGCCAGCTCACCAACGGGGGGCGGTGGGGGCCAGCCCCAGCATTTT.

With respect to this clone: The junction and the germline gene differ at one end; a read error may be behind it. The V call is TRBV6-1, the J call TRBJ2-2; D may be TRBD1 (6 bases). The CDR3 sequence is 12 residues long. Germline CDR1 and CDR2: MNHNS and SASEGT. The CDR3 region is CASTERDTARFF. CDR3 nucleotide sequence: TGTGCCAGCACTGAAAGGGACACCGCCCGGTTTTTT.

J is TRBJ1-6 and V is TRBV6-5; the D gene is possibly TRBD1 (6 bases). The ends were cut back, 0 bases at V and 9 bases at J, with 12 bases in the middle. Germline assignment: CDR1 MNHEY and CDR2 SVGAGI. This CDR3 is 15 amino acids long. The CDR3, as DNA: TGTGCCAGCAGTTACTCAGGCAGGGGCGGTTCACCCCTCCACTTT. This gives the protein CASSYSGRGGSPLHF.

The chain employs TRBV28 and TRBJ1-1; D gene ambiguous. V lost 5 bases and J lost 6, with 10 bases in between. The V gene's germline CDR1 is MDHEN and CDR2 SYDVKM. This CDR3 is built from 12 residues. This CDR3 is CASSRGFAEAFF. The DNA of the CDR3 is TGTGCCAGCAGTCGAGGTTTTGCTGAAGCTTTCTTT.

The count of this clone is one. The V and J genes are TRBV5-6 and TRBJ1-4; D might be TRBD1 (6 bases). The CDR3 contains 14 residues. V shed 0 bases and J shed 8 bases, with 11 bases lying between them. CDR1 SGHDT and CDR2 YYEEEE come from the germline V gene. The CDR3: CASSLVGTPEKLFF. The CDR3 DNA is TGTGCCAGCAGCTTGGTTGGGACACCGGAAAAACTGTTTTTT.

The chain joins TRBV6-1 to TRBJ2-7; no reliable D call. This CDR3 is built from 15 residues. Trimming removed 1 base at V and 3 bases at J, with 13 bases between. CDR1 and CDR2 (germline): MNHNS, SASEGT. This chain's CDR3 is CASSEGRANHYEQYF. CDR3 coding DNA: TGTGCCAGCAGTGAAGGTCGAGCCAATCACTACGAGCAGTACTTC.